These 18 T cell receptor beta chains were all obtained from the same sample, sequenced in a study of T-cell memory formation after mild COVID-19. TCRdb processed the 5' RACE reads anew with MiXCR; each CDR3 protein has one entry. Among under 250,000 distinct CDR3 sequences listed, roughly 15% were seen once. The specimen was PBMCs or a T cell subset sorted from them (not recorded which). The receptors stem from an adult woman who had mild COVID-19 (a few samples of this study predate the infection). Cell type and time point are not known.

This clonotype was found a few times. J is TRBJ2-7 and V is TRBV4-3; 8 bases agree with TRBD2. CDR1 and CDR2 from the germline V gene are LGHNA and YSLEER. Trimming removed 3 bases from V and 6 bases from J; junction bases left unmatched: 13. The CDR3 sequence is 16 residues long. CDR3 in DNA: TGCGCCAGCAGCCAGCAAACTAGCGGTGCCGGGGGCGAGCAGTACTTC. This translates into CASSQQTSGAGGEQYF.

The chain uses TRBV11-2 and TRBJ2-3, with D possibly TRBD2 on 7 matching bases. Trimming left V 5 bases short and J 0 bases short, with 15 bases between. The CDR3 sequence is 16 residues long. CDR1 and CDR2 from the germline V gene are SGHAT and FQNNGV. CDR3 protein: CASSAYGGQSTDTQYF. The CDR3 DNA is TGTGCCAGCAGCGCCTACGGGGGGCAGAGCACAGATACGCAGTATTTT.

The chain uses TRBV11-2 and TRBJ1-6, with 9 bases identical to TRBD1. Germline CDR1 and CDR2: SGHAT and FQNNGV. This CDR3 region has 15 residues. V shed 4 bases and J 7 bases; nucleotides not matched to a gene: 5. CDR3 protein: CASSYGQGLNSPLHF. CDR3 sequence (DNA): TGTGCCAGCAGCTACGGACAGGGGCTGAATTCACCCCTCCACTTT.

This sequence joins TRBV5-1 and TRBJ2-1; no clear D. Trimming stripped 0 bases from V and 5 bases from J, with 6 bases between. The CDR3 runs to 13 residues. From germline, CDR1 is SGHRS and CDR2 YFSETQ. CDR3 DNA: TGCGCCAGCAGCTTGGGAAGCGACAATGAGCAGTTCTTC. This codes for CASSLGSDNEQFF. The whole variable domain, filled in from reference TRBV5-1 and TRBJ2-1, reads KAGVTQTPRYLIKTRGQQVTLSCSPISGHRSVSWYQQTPGQGLQFLFEYFSETQRNKGNFPGRFSGRQFSNSRSEMNVSTLELGDSALYLCASSLGSDNEQFFGPGTRLTVL.

This clonotype was picked up a small number of times. The rearrangement uses TRBV25-1 and TRBJ2-1, with no clear D. V lost 1 base to trimming and J lost 6 bases, with 10 bases between them. The CDR3 is made up of 14 amino acids. Germline V gene sequence: CDR1 MGHDK, CDR2 SYGVNS. The CDR3 sequence is CASSESRLVNEQFF. CDR3 bases: TGTGCCAGCAGTGAATCTCGGCTAGTCAATGAGCAGTTCTTC.

This chain links TRBV12-3 or TRBV12-4 with TRBJ2-7, with D possibly TRBD1 on 6 matching bases. Trimming took 6 bases from V and 7 from J, leaving 16 bases between them. The CDR3 consists of 13 residues. Here the CDR3 DNA reads TGTGCCAGCAGGAGAAACAGGGAAGGAGAGCAGTACTTC. Residues: CASRRNREGEQYF.

This clonotype was seen a single time. J is TRBJ2-1 and V is TRBV20-1, with 7 bases matching TRBD2. The CDR3 totals 19 residues. Germline assignment: CDR1 DFQATT and CDR2 SNEGSKA (reference sequence). V gave up 1 base and J gave up 1 base; unmatched junction bases: 16. The CDR3 loop is CSARGLQSRGGRSYNEQFF. The CDR3 nucleotides are TGCAGTGCTAGAGGATTGCAGTCAAGGGGAGGGAGATCCTACAATGAGCAGTTCTTC.

The chain has TRBV12-3 or TRBV12-4 and TRBJ2-3; 8 bases are shared with TRBD1. The CDR3 extends over 16 amino acids. CDR3 sequence (DNA): TGTGCGGTGGGAGGACAGGGATTTTCTAGCACAGATACGCAGTATTTT. This gives the protein CAVGGQGFSSTDTQYF.

The J gene is TRBJ2-1, the V gene TRBV20-1; D gene ambiguous. The ends were cut back, 5 bases at V and 0 bases at J, with 5 bases in the middle. This CDR3 region has 12 residues. CDR1 and CDR2 (germline): DFQATT, SNEGSKA (reference sequence). The CDR3 reads CSAESSYNEQFF. CDR3 in DNA: TGCAGTGCTGAGTCCTCCTACAATGAGCAGTTCTTC.

The chain links TRBV19 to TRBJ2-2, with 8 bases aligning to TRBD2. The CDR3 runs to 17 residues. Per germline, CDR1 LNHDA and CDR2 SQIVND (reference sequence). Trimming cost V 5 bases and J 6 bases; bases outside gene matches: 14. The CDR3 here is CASSHPGGAVRAGELFF. The CDR3 DNA follows: TGTGCCAGTAGTCACCCGGGGGGGGCCGTCAGAGCCGGGGAGCTGTTTTTT.

This clonotype was seen a few times. The rearrangement uses TRBV6-5 and TRBJ1-2; D is unresolved. The V end lost 7 bases, the J end lost 4 bases, and 10 bases lay between the germline ends. The length of the CDR3 is 12 residues. CDR1 and CDR2 (germline): MNHEY, SVGAGI. In DNA form, the CDR3 reads TGTGCCAGCATCGCAGTAGGCTATGGCTACACCTTC. Residues: CASIAVGYGYTF.

This clonotype was picked up many times. The rearrangement uses TRBV14 and TRBJ2-7; 8 bases map to TRBD1. V lost 1 base and J lost 6; bases outside the gene matches: 2. The CDR3 consists of 13 residues. CDR1 and CDR2 (germline): SGHDN, FVKESK. CDR3 DNA sequence: TGTGCCAGCAGCCAAGGGACAGGGCGCGAGCAGTACTTC. Translating gives CASSQGTGREQYF.

The chain recombines TRBV6-2 or TRBV6-3 with TRBJ2-1; 7 nucleotides agree with TRBD1. Germline V gene lookup returns CDR1 MNHEY and CDR2 SVGEGT. This CDR3 is built from 17 residues. J was trimmed by 3 bases and V by 4 bases; bases with no gene match: 12. As DNA, the CDR3 is TGTGCCAGCAGTTTACCCCCGGGACAGCTTCTCTACAATGAGCAGTTCTTC. The encoded protein is CASSLPPGQLLYNEQFF.

This clonotype occurred a few times. V is TRBV3-1 and J is TRBJ2-1; the match to TRBD2 covers 12 bases. The germline V gene encodes CDR1 LGHDT and CDR2 YNNKEL (reference sequence). The V segment lost 4 bases and the J segment 9 bases; nucleotides outside the gene matches: 7. The CDR3 has 15 amino acids. As DNA, the CDR3 is TGTGCCAGCAGCCCAGGACTAGCGGGGTCCACTGAGCAGTTCTTC. This encodes CASSPGLAGSTEQFF.

This clonotype was recorded only once. The chain recombines TRBV29-1 with TRBJ1-3; D is undetermined. This CDR3 contains 17 residues. Germline-derived CDR1 and CDR2 are SQVTM and ANQGSEA. The ends were cut back, 0 bases at V and 0 bases at J, with 15 bases in the middle. The CDR3 here is CSVEDPAGLYSGNTIYF. The CDR3 nucleotides are TGCAGCGTTGAAGATCCGGCAGGTCTTTACTCTGGAAACACCATATATTTT.

The chain carries TRBV5-1 and TRBJ1-2; 7 nucleotides align to TRBD1. CDR1 and CDR2 from the germline V gene are SGHRS and YFSETQ. The CDR3 extends over 14 amino acids. V trimming: 0 bases; J trimming: 6 bases; junction bases outside the gene matches: 5. The CDR3 reads CASSLGGQANGYTF. The CDR3 nucleotides are TGCGCCAGCAGCTTGGGCGGACAGGCTAATGGCTACACCTTC.

The chain employs TRBV5-1 and TRBJ2-2, with D uncertain. This CDR3 has 15 residues. Trimming removed 0 bases from V and 4 bases from J, with 10 bases in between. Germline assignment: CDR1 SGHRS and CDR2 YFSETQ. The CDR3 DNA reads as TGCGCCAGCAGCTTGGGGGCAGGAGTCACCGGGGAGCTGTTTTTT. Translating gives CASSLGAGVTGELFF.

This clonotype was counted a single time. The chain links TRBV4-1 to TRBJ2-5; D is undetermined. The CDR3 totals 14 residues. Trimming took off 1 base at V and 7 bases at J, with 13 bases between the two ends. From germline, CDR1 is MGHRA and CDR2 YSYEKL. CDR3 in amino acids: CASSQGGGFGTQYF. The CDR3 coding sequence is TGCGCCAGCAGCCAAGGCGGCGGTTTTGGGACCCAGTACTTC.